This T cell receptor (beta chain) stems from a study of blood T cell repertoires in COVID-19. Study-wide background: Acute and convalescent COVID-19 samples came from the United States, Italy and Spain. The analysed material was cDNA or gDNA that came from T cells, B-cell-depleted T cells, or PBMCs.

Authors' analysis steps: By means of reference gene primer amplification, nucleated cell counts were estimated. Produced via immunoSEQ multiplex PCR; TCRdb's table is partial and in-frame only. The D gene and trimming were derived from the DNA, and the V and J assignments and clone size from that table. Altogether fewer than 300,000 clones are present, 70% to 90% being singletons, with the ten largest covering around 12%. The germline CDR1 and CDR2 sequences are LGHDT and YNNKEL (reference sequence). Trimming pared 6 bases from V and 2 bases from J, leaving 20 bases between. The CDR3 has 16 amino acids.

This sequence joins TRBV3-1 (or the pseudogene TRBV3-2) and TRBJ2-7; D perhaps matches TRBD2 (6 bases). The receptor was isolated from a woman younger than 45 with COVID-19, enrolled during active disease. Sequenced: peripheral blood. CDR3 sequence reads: CASSSTLAAFTYEQYF. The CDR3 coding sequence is TGTGCCAGCAGTTCCACCTTAGCGGCTTTTACCTACGAGCAGTACTTC.